A selection of T cell receptor beta chains follows, all from one sample in a study of OX40 agonist ivuxolimab in advanced cancers. Generated by immunoSEQ multiplex PCR, the TCRdb table keeps only in-frame clones and is missing some. The sample shows over 45,000 clones, approximately 84% of them seen only once. Here the sequenced sample was CD4+ or CD8+ T cells sorted from blood, taken in a trial of the OX40 agonist ivuxolimab. All receptors come from an adult with an advanced solid tumor such as melanoma, head and neck, liver or kidney cancer. The conserved cysteine and the conserved F or W are not part of the CDR3 here.

TRBV7-6 14 ASSLSGDRGNEKLF
TRBV7-2 12 ASSLRGLEDTQY
TRBV5-6 12 ASSLGLAGDEQY
TRBV11-2 12 ASSLGLVDNEQF
TRBV7-9 14 ASSFNSGTGTYEQY
TRBV6-1 12 ASSGQNSNQPQH
TRBV18 17 ASSPVTGVSGTLNTEAF
TRBV15 12 ATSRPRGSDSYT
TRBV7-2 12 ASSPTSGSHEQY
TRBV19 10 ASRLAGETQY
TRBV30 9 AWGLPDTQY
TRBV6-5 11 ATKTGYSYEQY
TRBV29-1 14 SVGAKTGTNTGELF
TRBV7-9 13 ASSLGTGFNQPQH
TRBV18 13 ASSPEGGNNSPLH
TRBV5-6 11 ASSLESTDTQY
TRBV18 12 ASSPGGNTGELF
TRBV5-1 12 ASSLPASTDTQY
TRBV28 12 ASSSNRGHYGYT
TRBV2 12 ASSETGGKSPLH
TRBV5-6 13 ASSRGWRLNYGYT
TRBV7-6 14 ASSPATGGSGDTQY
TRBV4-1 13 ASSREGGRTDTQY
TRBV5-4 11 ASRDSYNSPLH
TRBV2 14 ASRGTSGGRYYEQY
TRBV5-4 16 ASSTRTSGSVSTDTQY
TRBV10-1 12 ASSEQQLNQPQH
TRBV29-1 10 SVGTANTEAF
TRBV9 13 ASSVGTSGSHEQY
TRBV2 12 ASTKEGVEKTQY
TRBV11-2 13 ASSFGTSGVNEQF
TRBV28 12 ASSLVQGLEKLF
TRBV6-1 10 ASSEMADTQY
TRBV7-2 12 ASSLSGKGNTIY
TRBV10-3 14 AISGRDRVRGNTIY
TRBV2 11 ASDRGQGDTQY
TRBV4-2 17 ASSLLPGTVKSRGTEAF
TRBV11-2 14 ASSRGDRGSYNEQF
TRBV15 13 ATSRARGPQETQY
TRBV13 12 ASSLTATGVEQY
TRBV5-4 14 ASSLESGEFLETQY
TRBV4-3 15 ASSQDPGGGAKNEQF
TRBV29-1 14 SVEDGLGSQRNEQY
TRBV7-2 14 ASRISGTLNTGELF
TRBV9 9 ASSAQDTQY
TRBV14 13 ASSQSMGVYTEAF
TRBV5-6 13 ASSYNGVSNQPQH
TRBV7-2 11 ASRSRLAGEQF
TRBV11-2 11 ASRSLDSYEQY
TRBV4-1 15 ASSQGGRGRTGNTIY
TRBV5-4 13 ASSLGGGNNSPLH
TRBV2 11 ASTRTGYEKLF
TRBV6-1 13 ASRIDTGTDYEQY
TRBV28 13 ASSLLLGATDTQY
TRBV19 11 ASSMAKMEKLF